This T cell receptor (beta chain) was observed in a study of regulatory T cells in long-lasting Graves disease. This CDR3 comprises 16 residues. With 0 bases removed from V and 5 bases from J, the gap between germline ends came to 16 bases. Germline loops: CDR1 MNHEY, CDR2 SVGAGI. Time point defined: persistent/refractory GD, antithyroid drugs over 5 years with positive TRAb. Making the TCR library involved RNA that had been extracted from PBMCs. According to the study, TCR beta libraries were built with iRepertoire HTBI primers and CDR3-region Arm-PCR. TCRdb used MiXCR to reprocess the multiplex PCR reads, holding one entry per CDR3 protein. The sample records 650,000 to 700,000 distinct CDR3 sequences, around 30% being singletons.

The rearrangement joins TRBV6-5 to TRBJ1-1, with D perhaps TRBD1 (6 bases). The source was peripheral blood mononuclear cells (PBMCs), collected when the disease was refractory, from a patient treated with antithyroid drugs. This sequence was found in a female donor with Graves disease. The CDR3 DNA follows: TGTGCCAGCAGTTACTCTCCAGGGGCCGGAGGAACTGAAGCTTTCTTT. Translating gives CASSYSPGAGGTEAFF.